There are a few counts of the clone carrying this TCR beta chain. The antigen remains undetermined. The CDR3 is made up of 14 amino acids. Per the germline V gene, CDR1 is MNHEY and CDR2 is SVGAGI. V lost 8 bases to trimming and J lost 6 bases, with 17 bases between them. Constant-segment primers were used for 5'RACE, and the resulting TCR alpha and TCR beta cDNA libraries carried sample barcodes and UMIs. In TCRdb, the 5' RACE reads were re-called with MiXCR into one record per CDR3 protein. The sample includes just over 300,000 distinct CDR3 sequences, 19% of them seen just once. This entry comes from a study of T-cell memory formation after mild COVID-19. Whole-study results and caveats: Clonal second-wave expansions that peaked on day 37 had unconfirmed SARS-CoV-2 specificity. Mainly in CM and EM were contracting CD4+ clones; CD8+ were in EMRA.

The receptor was isolated from a man aged 18 to 30 who had mild COVID-19 (a few samples of this study predate the infection). Cell type and time point are not known. Sequenced material: PBMCs or a T cell subset sorted from them (not recorded which). The rearrangement links TRBV6-5 to TRBJ1-3; tentative D call: TRBD1 (6 bases). In nucleotides, the CDR3 is TGTGCCAGCTCTTCTCAGGGGCTTGCAAACACCATATATTTT. It codes for CASSSQGLANTIYF.